This is a list of T cell receptor beta chains from one sample in a study of T cell repertoires in cytomegalovirus infection. TCRdb re-called the reads through MiXCR, storing one row per CDR3 protein. The sample lists around 900,000 distinct CDR3 sequences, around 32% occurring once. No antigen has been assigned to these receptors. Sample: cultured CD8+ T cells from PBMCs, taken from culture after CMV antigen stimulation. These TCRs come from a human donor in good health (CMV status not recorded). Some clones in this sample may be carry-over from other donors' samples. Each CDR3 is given with its conserved first and last residue. A D gene is named only where the DNA matches it firmly. Some rows have no size entry. The others give once, few or many, or a class for an expanded clone.

.	many	16	TRBJ2-5	TRBV5-1	CASSLEEVRAGETQYF	TGCGCCAGCAGCTTGGAAGAGGTTAGGGCCGGAGAGACCCAGTACTTC
.	.	14	TRBJ2-1	TRBV6-5	CASVRKGPSDEQFF	TGTGCCAGCGTGAGGAAGGGCCCCTCGGATGAGCAGTTCTTC
TRBD2	few	16	TRBJ2-3	TRBV6-5	CASSLRGGGLGDTQYF	TGTGCCAGCAGTCTTCGCGGGGGGGGCCTCGGGGATACGCAGTATTTT
TRBD1	few	14	TRBJ1-4	TRBV4-1	CASSPGQMNEKLFF	TGCGCCAGCAGCCCGGGACAGATGAATGAAAAACTGTTTTTT
.	few	17	TRBJ2-3	TRBV20-1	CSATSTGGVDGTDTQYF	TGCAGTGCTACCTCTACGGGGGGCGTCGATGGCACAGATACGCAGTATTTT
TRBD2	few	13	TRBJ2-1	TRBV4-1	CASSQVRGDEQFF	TGCGCCAGCAGCCAAGTTCGGGGGGATGAGCAGTTCTTC
TRBD2	.	15	TRBJ2-1	TRBV7-9	CASSYPSGGVNEQFF	TGTGCCAGCAGCTACCCTAGCGGGGGGGTTAATGAGCAGTTCTTC
.	few	14	TRBJ2-5	TRBV7-9	CASSLGQGVETQYF	TGTGCCAGCAGCTTAGGGCAGGGCGTCGAGACCCAGTACTTC
TRBD1	.	18	TRBJ2-6	TRBV9	CASSVVGQGAPGANVLTF	TGTGCCAGCAGCGTAGTCGGACAGGGGGCGCCTGGGGCCAACGTCCTGACTTTC
.	few	14	TRBJ1-1	TRBV9	CASSAGAPRTEAFF	TGTGCCAGCAGTGCAGGGGCTCCACGAACTGAAGCTTTCTTT
.	.	12	TRBJ2-7	TRBV10-3	CAISDGGYEQYF	TGTGCCATCAGTGATGGGGGCTACGAGCAGTACTTC